Below, 26 T cell receptor beta chains from the same sample are listed, as sequenced in a study of OX40 agonist ivuxolimab in advanced cancers. Profiling relied on immunoSEQ multiplex PCR, and the TCRdb table lists in-frame clones only, not all of them. The data contain 42,000 or so clones, 75% to 90% of them singletons. Specimen: CD4+ or CD8+ T cells sorted from blood, collected in a trial of the OX40 agonist ivuxolimab. Every receptor here comes from an adult with an advanced solid tumor such as melanoma, head and neck, liver or kidney cancer.

This chain uses TRBV29-1 with TRBJ1-4; D not resolved. The CDR3 loop spans 13 amino acids. With 7 bases removed from V and 8 bases from J, the gap between germline ends came to 17 bases. The germline gives CDR1 SQVTM, CDR2 ANQGSEA. The CDR3 is CSGSDQAKEKLFF. The CDR3 coding sequence is TGCAGCGGCTCCGACCAGGCCAAGGAAAAACTGTTTTTT.

V and J are TRBV14 and TRBJ2-1; D might be TRBD1 (5 bases). Germline CDR1 reads SGHDN; CDR2 reads FVKESK. The CDR3 covers 13 residues. V was clipped by 5 bases and J by 8 bases, with 13 bases between them. CDR3 in DNA: TGTGCCAGCAGCTATTTTTGGGGCGATGAGCAGTTCTTC. This codes for CASSYFWGDEQFF.

The V and J genes are TRBV15 and TRBJ1-2; a weak D match, TRBD1 (5 bases). The V end was cut by 0 bases, the J end by 4 bases, with 15 bases between. The germline CDR1 and CDR2 sequences are LNHNV and YYDKDF (reference sequence). This CDR3 is built from 16 residues. The CDR3 region has the DNA TGTGCCACCAGCAGAGATCGCAGGGTGGGTCTCTATGGCTACACCTTC. It is translated as CATSRDRRVGLYGYTF.

This clone was found a few times. This chain links TRBV13 with TRBJ2-7, with TRBD1 matching over 7 bases. V lost 4 bases and J lost 6; bases outside the gene matches: 6. The CDR3 extends over 13 amino acids. Per the germline V gene, CDR1 is PRHDT and CDR2 is FYEKMQ (reference sequence). CDR3 in amino acids: CASSSQGTAEQYF. Written as DNA, the CDR3 is TGTGCCAGCAGCTCCCAGGGGACAGCCGAGCAGTACTTC.

This clone was detected a few times. The chain is built from TRBV28 and TRBJ1-5; a weak D match, TRBD1 (5 bases). The V and J ends lost 1 base and 7 bases respectively, with 14 bases between them. The V gene's germline CDR1 is MDHEN and CDR2 SYDVKM. The CDR3 loop spans 15 amino acids. CDR3 bases: TGTGCCAGCAGTTTATTCTCTGGGGGTGGACAGCCCCAGCATTTT. Translated: CASSLFSGGGQPQHF. The entire variable domain, with the rest obtained from reference TRBV28 and TRBJ1-5, is as follows: DVKVTQSSRYLVKRTGEKVFLECVQDMDHENMFWYRQDPGLGLRLIYFSYDVKMKEKGDIPEGYSVSREKKERFSLILESASTNQTSMYLCASSLFSGGGQPQHFGDGTRLSIL.

The chain is built from TRBV5-1 and TRBJ1-2; D is unclear. With 5 bases removed from V and 0 bases from J, the gap between germline ends came to 11 bases. Germline V lookup: CDR1 SGHRS, CDR2 YFSETQ. The CDR3 covers 14 residues. The CDR3 loop is CASSQKTSNYGYTF. For the CDR3, the DNA is TGCGCCAGCAGTCAAAAGACGTCTAACTATGGCTACACCTTC. Looking up the rest from reference TRBV5-1 and TRBJ1-2 gives the full variable domain: KAGVTQTPRYLIKTRGQQVTLSCSPISGHRSVSWYQQTPGQGLQFLFEYFSETQRNKGNFPGRFSGRQFSNSRSEMNVSTLELGDSALYLCASSQKTSNYGYTFGSGTRLTVV.

The rearrangement links TRBV5-1 to TRBJ1-5; 8 bases are a match to TRBD1. Germline trimming cut 0 bases from V and 2 bases from J; bases unmatched to any gene: 4. The germline CDR1 and CDR2 sequences are SGHRS and YFSETQ. The CDR3 runs 16 residues. The CDR3 reads CASSLGTGMGNQPQHF. The CDR3 DNA reads TGCGCCAGCAGCTTGGGGACAGGGATGGGCAATCAGCCCCAGCATTTT.

The chain recombines TRBV14 with TRBJ2-3; a weak D match, TRBD1 (7 bases). Trimming shortened V by 2 bases and J by 3 bases, and 15 bases separated the two germline ends. Looked up from germline, CDR1 is SGHDN and CDR2 is FVKESK. CDR3 size: 16 residues. The CDR3 region is CASSQIRTGGTDTQYF. The CDR3 bases are TGTGCCAGCAGCCAAATAAGGACAGGAGGGACAGATACGCAGTATTTT.

The chain couples TRBV7-9 to TRBJ1-2; 12 bases line up with TRBD1. CDR1 and CDR2 from the germline V gene are SEHNR and FQNEAQ (reference sequence). Trimming removed 5 bases from V and 0 bases from J; junction bases left unmatched: 7. The CDR3 loop spans 17 amino acids. CDR3 protein: CASSPGTGGFPNYGYTF. CDR3 in DNA: TGTGCCAGCAGCCCAGGGACAGGGGGCTTCCCTAACTATGGCTACACCTTC.

J is TRBJ2-7 and V is TRBV15, with D hard to call. Germline values: CDR1 LNHNV, CDR2 YYDKDF (reference sequence). With 3 bases removed from V and 4 bases from J, the gap between germline ends came to 4 bases. The CDR3 is 11 residues long. CDR3 residues: CATSSHYEQYV. The CDR3, as DNA: TGTGCCACCAGCAGCCATTACGAGCAGTACGTC.

This clone showed up just a few times. This chain joins TRBV9 and TRBJ1-1; 10 nucleotides align to TRBD1. Germline V gene sequence: CDR1 SGDLS, CDR2 YYNGEE. The length of the CDR3 is 15 residues. The V gene end was trimmed by 3 bases and the J gene end by 7 bases; junction bases not matched to a gene: 9. The CDR3 bases are TGTGCCAGCAGCGCAGTGACAGGGGGCCTTGATGAAGCTTTCTTT. Protein product: CASSAVTGGLDEAFF.

This chain links TRBV5-1 with TRBJ2-5; D call uncertain. The germline V and J ends were trimmed by 1 base and 3 bases, with 7 bases remaining between them. This CDR3 is built from 13 residues. Germline CDR1 SGHRS, CDR2 YFSETQ. The CDR3 nucleotides are TGCGCCAGCAGCTTGTTAACCGAAGAGACCCAGTACTTC. It is translated as CASSLLTEETQYF.

The chain couples TRBV4-2 to TRBJ2-7, with D tentatively TRBD1 or TRBD2 (5 bases each). Germline V gene sequence: CDR1 LGHNA, CDR2 YNFKEQ. There are 15 residues in the CDR3. Trimming took off 3 bases at V and 2 bases at J, with 14 bases between the two ends. The CDR3 loop is CASSHGDGLAYEQYF. Here the CDR3 DNA reads TGTGCCAGCAGCCATGGGGACGGATTAGCCTACGAGCAGTACTTC.

The chain recombines TRBV6-5 with TRBJ1-2; TRBD1 matches at 7 bases. Per the germline V gene, CDR1 is MNHEY and CDR2 is SVGAGI. There are 15 residues in the CDR3. The J segment lost 5 bases and the V segment lost 6 bases, leaving 12 bases of the junction unmatched. The CDR3 DNA sequence: TGTGCCAGCAGGCGCGACAGGGTGGGTGGGTATGGCTACACCTTC. Amino acid sequence: CASRRDRVGGYGYTF.

V usage is TRBV6-1 and J usage is TRBJ2-1; 10 bases are shared with TRBD2. CDR3 length equals 15 residues. The junction had 1 base not matched to a gene; V was cut back by 1 base and J by 4 bases. The germline CDR1 and CDR2 sequences are MNHNS and SASEGT. CDR3 DNA sequence: TGTGCCAGCAGTGAAGGGACTAGCGGATACAATGAGCAGTTCTTC. This translates into CASSEGTSGYNEQFF.

This chain links TRBV11-1 with TRBJ2-6; possibly TRBD2 for D (6 bases). This CDR3 contains 15 residues. Germline CDR1 reads SGHAT; CDR2 reads FQDESV (reference sequence). Trimming cost V 6 bases and J 0 bases, with 9 bases left between them. The CDR3: CASRFGGSGANVLTF. The CDR3 nucleotides read TGTGCCAGCAGATTCGGGGGCTCTGGGGCCAACGTCCTGACTTTC.

V and J are TRBV7-3 and TRBJ2-1; 12 nucleotides match TRBD2. CDR1 and CDR2 (germline): SGHTA, FQGTGA. V was clipped by 5 bases and J by 8 bases; unmatched bases: 7. The CDR3 is 15 amino acids. The CDR3 DNA follows: TGTGCCAGCAGCACCCTAGCGGGAGGGTTCGATGAGCAGTTCTTC. This sequence encodes CASSTLAGGFDEQFF.

The chain links TRBV11-1 to TRBJ2-7; TRBD2 agrees at 13 bases. The CDR3 consists of 16 residues. V dropped 1 base and J dropped 3; count of bases not matched to a gene: 3. CDR1 is SGHAT and CDR2 is FQDESV in the germline V gene (reference sequence). The CDR3 spells CASSLGTSGSIYEQYF. The DNA of the CDR3 is TGTGCCAGCAGCTTAGGGACTAGCGGGAGTATCTACGAGCAGTACTTC.

The J gene is TRBJ1-5, the V gene TRBV4-3, with D perhaps matching TRBD1 (5 bases). The CDR3 totals 15 residues. Germline V CDR1 and CDR2: LGHNA, YSLEER. V lost 0 bases to trimming and J lost 3 bases, with 9 bases between them. The CDR3 reads CASSQDWDPNQPQHF. The CDR3 coding sequence is TGCGCCAGCAGCCAAGATTGGGACCCCAATCAGCCCCAGCATTTT.

The V and J genes are TRBV6-5 and TRBJ1-2; TRBD1 agrees at 7 bases. This CDR3 has 13 amino acids. With V trimmed by 5 bases and J by 2 bases, 2 bases remained unmatched. Germline values: CDR1 MNHEY, CDR2 SVGAGI. The CDR3 loop reads CASSLRGNYGYTF. In DNA form, the CDR3 reads TGTGCCAGCAGTCTCAGGGGGAACTATGGCTACACCTTC.

The J gene is TRBJ1-4, the V gene TRBV10-3; D ambiguous. Germline V CDR1 and CDR2: ENHRY, SYGVKD. CDR3 length: 13 amino acids. The V gene lost 8 bases and the J gene lost 4 bases, with 11 bases spanning the gap. The CDR3 nucleotides read TGTGCCATCTGCGACGGCATTAATGAAAAACTGTTTTTT. It yields the protein CAICDGINEKLFF.

V and J are TRBV10-3 and TRBJ2-5; D may be TRBD2 (5 bases). The J call may be wrong; the DNA end is better matched by TRBJ2-7. Germline V gene lookup returns CDR1 ENHRY and CDR2 SYGVKD. CDR3 length: 13 amino acids. The CDR3 spells CAIKAIGETEQYF. The CDR3 coding sequence is TGTGCCATCAAGGCAATTGGGGAGACCGAGCAGTACTTC.

The sample holds a few counts of this clone. The V call is TRBV6-5, the J call TRBJ1-2; a weak D match, TRBD1 (6 bases). Germline V gene lookup returns CDR1 MNHEY and CDR2 SVGAGI. The CDR3 runs 14 residues. The V end lost 6 bases, the J end lost 2 bases, and 13 bases lay between the germline ends. This CDR3 is CASRGGRENYGYTF. CDR3 nucleotides: TGTGCCAGCAGGGGGGGCAGGGAGAACTATGGCTACACCTTC.

The gene calls are TRBV11-2 and TRBJ2-1, with TRBD1 matching 7 bases. Germline lookup yields CDR1 SGHAT and CDR2 FQNNGV. Germline trimming cut 3 bases from V and 4 bases from J; bases unmatched to any gene: 6. The CDR3 length is 15 residues. CDR3 protein: CASSFRDRVYNEQFF. The CDR3, as DNA: TGTGCCAGCAGCTTCCGAGACAGGGTATACAATGAGCAGTTCTTC.

With regard to this clone: One end of the junction varies from germline; a read error may be responsible. The chain combines TRBV4-2 with TRBJ1-2; 7 nucleotides line up with TRBD1. The CDR3 spans 12 residues. In germline, CDR1 is LGHNA, CDR2 YNFKEQ. This CDR3 reads CASRQGNSGYTF. In DNA, the CDR3 is TGTGCCAGCAGACAGGGGAACTCTGGCTACACCTTC.

The chain is built from TRBV6-1 and TRBJ1-6, with TRBD1 as a possible D gene (6 bases). The length of the CDR3 is 16 residues. V was trimmed by 4 bases and J by 6 bases, leaving 16 bases between them. The germline CDR1 and CDR2 sequences are MNHNS and SASEGT. The chain's CDR3 is CASSVEGQRINSPLHF. For the CDR3, the DNA is TGTGCCAGCAGTGTGGAAGGACAGAGGATTAATTCACCCCTCCACTTT.